This T cell receptor beta chain was sequenced for a study of blood T cell repertoires in COVID-19. Looking at the study overall: COVID-19 samples collected from the United States, Italy and Spain covered acute and convalescent phases.

In the authors' workflow: Estimation of nucleated cell counts relied on the amplification of reference gene primers. The repertoire was sequenced with immunoSEQ multiplex PCR; TCRdb's copy has only in-frame clones and lacks some. V and J calls and clone size are those listed in that table; D and trimming were worked out from the DNA. The repertoire holds some 100,000 clones, with approximately 86% as singletons. Clinical history reported by participants formed the basis on which cohorts were assigned. Germline V gives CDR1 MNHEY, CDR2 SVGEGT. After removal of 6 bases from V and 3 bases from J, the junction contained 6 bases not matched to a gene. The CDR3 loop spans 16 amino acids.

Sample: PBMCs or T cells enriched from blood (not recorded which). J is TRBJ2-2 and V is TRBV6-2 or TRBV6-3; 11 nucleotides agree with TRBD2. This receptor was taken from a woman between 50 and 59 years old who had recovered from COVID-19. CDR3 in amino acids: CASSLTSGTYTGELFF. DNA of the CDR3: TGTGCCAGCAGCTTGACTAGCGGGACATACACCGGGGAGCTGTTTTTT.